The next 30 T cell receptor beta chains were all read from a single sample in a study of a mutant IDH1 vaccine in newly diagnosed glioma. The protocol was immunoSEQ multiplex PCR, while the TCRdb copy is restricted to in-frame clones and leaves out a portion. The table lists roughly 35,000 clones, roughly nine tenths of them singletons, with approximately 4.4% in the top ten. This sample's time point: baseline, week 1 (first vaccination visit). Regarding treatment: pre-vaccination baseline after standard-of-care therapy. The source material was PBMCs, sampled from a glioma patient treated with radiotherapy, temozolomide or both. These receptors were collected from a woman in her thirties or forties with glioma.

The chain combines TRBV6-5 with TRBJ2-7, with 7 bases identical to TRBD1. V shed 6 bases, J shed 4 bases, and the junction held 12 bases outside the gene matches. The CDR3 is 15 residues long. The germline gives CDR1 MNHEY, CDR2 SVGAGI. CDR3 sequence reads: CASSRRDSLYYEQYF. Here the CDR3 DNA reads TGTGCCAGCAGCCGACGGGACAGTCTGTATTACGAGCAGTACTTC.

The rearrangement joins TRBV11-2 to TRBJ2-5; D uncertain. The germline V gene has CDR1 SGHAT and CDR2 FQNNGV. There are 11 residues in the CDR3. V was shortened by 3 bases and J by 9 bases, with 8 bases between the two germline ends. CDR3 in amino acids: CASSFQASQYF. In DNA form, the CDR3 reads TGTGCCAGCAGCTTCCAGGCCTCCCAGTACTTC.

The CDR3 coding sequence is TGTGCCTGGAGGTTAGCGGGAGGCCGGAGTGAGCAGTTCTTC. As protein: CAWRLAGGRSEQFF. This rearrangement joins TRBV30 to TRBJ2-1, with 10 positions matching TRBD2. Germline lookup yields CDR1 GTSNPN and CDR2 SVGIG (reference sequence). Trimming at V came to 3 bases and at J to 9 bases, leaving 8 bases not matched to a gene. The length of the CDR3 is 14 residues.

This clone was picked up one time. The chain is built from TRBV4-3 and TRBJ1-4, with a possible D match to TRBD1 (6 bases). The ends were cut back, 4 bases at V and 6 bases at J, with 21 bases in the middle. The CDR3 is 17 amino acids. Germline assignment: CDR1 LGHNA and CDR2 YSLEER. The CDR3 sequence: CASSPRGLRGDDEKLFF. CDR3 DNA sequence: TGCGCCAGCAGCCCGCGAGGCCTCAGGGGAGATGATGAAAAACTGTTTTTT.

The V and J genes are TRBV4-1 and TRBJ1-1; possibly TRBD1 for D (5 bases). The CDR3 is made up of 15 amino acids. Trimming took 0 bases from V and 4 from J, leaving 12 bases between them. CDR1 is MGHRA, CDR2 YSYEKL, per germline. For the CDR3, the DNA is TGCGCCAGCAGCCAAGATTCGGGGGGTGGCACTGAAGCTTTCTTT. Translating gives CASSQDSGGGTEAFF.

This chain uses TRBV4-3 with TRBJ1-4; a weak D match, TRBD1 (5 bases). The CDR3 sequence is 17 residues long. V was pared by 0 bases and J by 4 bases, with 15 bases between. Per the germline V gene, CDR1 is LGHNA and CDR2 is YSLEER. CDR3 residues: CASSQDGRGGDNEKLFF. CDR3 coding DNA: TGCGCCAGCAGCCAAGACGGACGGGGAGGGGATAATGAAAAACTGTTTTTT.

This clone was detected only a few times. The chain uses TRBV27 and TRBJ1-2; 7 bases are shared with TRBD1. Germline values: CDR1 MNHEY, CDR2 SMNVEV (reference sequence). After removal of 8 bases from V and 4 bases from J, the junction contained 10 bases not matched to a gene. The CDR3 has 14 amino acids. The CDR3 region is CASGDRGRVYGYTF. The CDR3 bases are TGTGCCAGCGGGGATAGGGGGCGAGTCTATGGCTACACCTTC.

J is TRBJ1-3 and V is TRBV6-5; D may be TRBD1 (6 bases). Germline V lookup: CDR1 MNHEY, CDR2 SVGAGI. The CDR3 has 15 amino acids. Trimming took 7 bases from V and 0 from J, leaving 13 bases between them. The CDR3 protein is CASKIQGHSGNTIYF. The CDR3 DNA reads TGTGCCAGCAAGATACAGGGCCACTCTGGAAACACCATATATTTT.

This rearrangement joins TRBV6-4 to TRBJ1-1, with TRBD1 matching 7 bases. V gave up 6 bases and J gave up 4 bases; unmatched junction bases: 11. Per the germline V gene, CDR1 is MRHNA and CDR2 is SNTAGT. The length of the CDR3 is 15 residues. CDR3: CASSKPPGQVTEAFF. The CDR3 region has the DNA TGTGCCAGCAGCAAACCTCCAGGACAGGTCACTGAAGCTTTCTTT.

V and J are TRBV29-1 and TRBJ2-5; 7 nucleotides align to TRBD2. The trim removed 7 bases at V and 5 bases at J, leaving 13 bases unmatched. Germline CDR1 is SQVTM and CDR2 is ANQGSEA. The CDR3 spans 14 residues. The DNA for the CDR3 is TGCAGCGGGGGCGGCGGGAGAAGTAAGGAGACCCAGTACTTC. As protein: CSGGGGRSKETQYF.

This chain uses TRBV6-5 with TRBJ1-2; perhaps TRBD1 as D (5 bases). This CDR3 region has 13 residues. Germline CDR1 and CDR2: MNHEY and SVGAGI. The germline V and J ends were trimmed by 2 bases and 8 bases, with 12 bases remaining between them. CDR3 protein: CASSYGLRDGYTF. As DNA, the CDR3 is TGTGCCAGCAGTTACGGGTTGCGGGACGGCTACACCTTC.

The genes are TRBV29-1 and TRBJ2-7, with 7 bases matching TRBD1. Germline V CDR1 and CDR2: SQVTM, ANQGSEA. The CDR3 runs to 17 residues. Trimming cost V 1 base and J 4 bases; bases outside gene matches: 16. CDR3 region: CSVEGTRQGVCVYEQYF. In nucleotides, the CDR3 is TGCAGCGTTGAAGGTACGCGGCAGGGGGTATGCGTTTACGAGCAGTACTTC.

The chain carries TRBV29-1 and TRBJ2-5; D gene unclear. This CDR3 region has 12 residues. V was cut by 6 bases and J by 5 bases, with 13 bases left in between. CDR1 and CDR2 (germline): SQVTM, ANQGSEA. CDR3 bases: TGCAGCGTCGTGTCCAACTGGGAGACCCAGTACTTC. Its protein is CSVVSNWETQYF.

This clone was counted only a few times. The chain combines TRBV13 with TRBJ2-1, with 14 bases identical to TRBD2. The CDR3 consists of 17 residues. With 4 bases clipped from V and 6 bases from J, the junction kept 8 bases outside the gene matches. Looked up from germline, CDR1 is PRHDT and CDR2 is FYEKMQ (reference sequence). CDR3 bases: TGTGCCAGCAGCTCCGCCCTGACTAGCGGGGGGGCCAATGAGCAGTTCTTC. Amino acids: CASSSALTSGGANEQFF.

The chain uses TRBV10-1 and TRBJ1-3; D perhaps matches TRBD1 (6 bases). CDR3 length: 12 amino acids. Trimming took off 9 bases at V and 4 bases at J, with 10 bases between the two ends. The germline V gene encodes CDR1 WNHNN and CDR2 SYGVQD (reference sequence). CDR3 protein: CASRQAGNTIYF. The CDR3 nucleotides read TGCGCCAGTAGACAGGCGGGAAACACCATATATTTT.

The chain employs TRBV7-2 and TRBJ1-2; the D gene is possibly TRBD1 (6 bases). Germline assignment: CDR1 SGHTA and CDR2 FQGNSA. The CDR3 runs 15 residues. V was shortened by 1 base and J by 2 bases, with 11 bases between the two germline ends. The CDR3 nucleotides are TGTGCCAGCAGCTTAGATCCTCAGGGGAACTATGGCTACACCTTC. Its protein is CASSLDPQGNYGYTF. The variable domain in full, completed from reference TRBV7-2 and TRBJ1-2, reads GAGVSQSPSNKVTEKGKDVELRCDPISGHTALYWYRQSLGQGLEFLIYFQGNSAPDKSGLPSDRFSAERTGGSVSTLTIQRTQQEDSAVYLCASSLDPQGNYGYTFGSGTRLTVV.

The genes are TRBV14 and TRBJ1-1, with D possibly TRBD1 on 5 matching bases. CDR1 and CDR2 from the germline V gene are SGHDN and FVKESK. This CDR3 contains 14 residues. V lost 0 bases, J lost 2 bases, and 7 bases lay in between. The CDR3 here is CASSQEDRNTEAFF. Here the CDR3 DNA reads TGTGCCAGCAGCCAAGAAGACAGAAACACTGAAGCTTTCTTT.

The V call is TRBV6-6, the J call TRBJ2-7; D is ambiguous. The CDR3 totals 12 residues. The V gene lost 6 bases and the J gene lost 4 bases, with 10 bases spanning the gap. Germline lookup yields CDR1 MNHNY and CDR2 SVGAGI (reference sequence). The CDR3 region has the DNA TGTGCCAGCAGCGCCCTCCTATACGAGCAGTACTTC. Amino acid sequence: CASSALLYEQYF.

The chain carries TRBV29-1 and TRBJ1-1, with D perhaps matching TRBD1 (6 bases). CDR1 and CDR2 (germline): SQVTM, ANQGSEA. This CDR3 has 14 residues. Trimming removed 0 bases at V and 7 bases at J, with 15 bases between. The chain's CDR3 is CSVEDVSTGHEAFF. The CDR3 DNA follows: TGCAGCGTTGAAGACGTCTCTACAGGGCATGAAGCTTTCTTT.

This clone appeared a single time. The CDR3 DNA sequence: TGTGCCAGCAGTTTCAAGTCAGGAGGATCCTACGAGCAGTACTTC. It encodes CASSFKSGGSYEQYF. The chain joins TRBV27 to TRBJ2-7, with D possibly matching TRBD2 (5 bases). This CDR3 is 15 amino acids long. Trimming shortened V by 3 bases and J by 1 base, and 13 bases separated the two germline ends. The germline V gene encodes CDR1 MNHEY and CDR2 SMNVEV (reference sequence).

This clone came up once. V and J are TRBV6-5 and TRBJ1-1, with D possibly being TRBD1 (5 bases). Germline assignment: CDR1 MNHEY and CDR2 SVGAGI. Deletions cut 2 bases from V and 4 bases from J, with 14 bases between. This CDR3 spans 15 amino acids. The CDR3 DNA is TGTGCCAGCAGTTACCGGGCAGGGTGGAGCACTGAAGCTTTCTTT. This translates into CASSYRAGWSTEAFF.

The chain joins TRBV28 to TRBJ2-5; 9 bases map to TRBD2. The germline CDR1 and CDR2 sequences are MDHEN and SYDVKM. V shed 3 bases and J 3 bases; nucleotides not matched to a gene: 5. CDR3 length: 15 amino acids. CDR3 bases: TGTGCCAGCAGTTTTGGGGCTAGCGGGGAAGAGACCCAGTACTTC. Amino acid sequence: CASSFGASGEETQYF.

The rearrangement links TRBV7-2 to TRBJ2-7, with 7 nucleotides matching TRBD1. The V and J ends lost 4 bases and 0 bases, in that order; junction bases with no gene match: 6. The CDR3 is 15 amino acids. Per the germline V gene, CDR1 is SGHTA and CDR2 is FQGNSA. Written as DNA, the CDR3 is TGTGCCAGCAGCTGGCCGGGACAGAGCTCCTACGAGCAGTACTTC. Amino acids: CASSWPGQSSYEQYF.

The rearrangement links TRBV6-1 to TRBJ1-2, with 9 bases identical to TRBD1. The CDR3 totals 15 residues. Germline V lookup: CDR1 MNHNS, CDR2 SASEGT. After removal of 4 bases from V and 6 bases from J, the junction contained 9 bases not matched to a gene. CDR3 loop: CASSVTQGAVDGYTF. The CDR3 nucleotides are TGTGCCAGCAGTGTCACACAGGGGGCTGTGGATGGCTACACCTTC.

This clone was recorded once. This chain joins TRBV6-6 and TRBJ1-3; no definite D call. CDR3 length equals 14 residues. Germline V gene sequence: CDR1 MNHNY, CDR2 SVGAGI (reference sequence). Trimming shortened V by 3 bases and J by 1 base, and 7 bases separated the two germline ends. The CDR3 region has the DNA TGTGCCAGCAGTTATCAGGAGTCTGGAAACACCATATATTTT. Its protein product is CASSYQESGNTIYF.

The J gene is TRBJ1-1, the V gene TRBV7-8; the match to TRBD1 covers 8 bases. Trimming at V came to 5 bases and at J to 11 bases, leaving 13 bases not matched to a gene. Germline CDR1 and CDR2: SGHVS and FQNEAQ. CDR3 length: 14 amino acids. CDR3 nucleotide sequence: TGTGCCAGCAGCCAAGGCCCAGGGGGCCCCGGCGCTTTCTTT. Its translation: CASSQGPGGPGAFF.

The J gene is TRBJ2-5, the V gene TRBV5-5, with 7 positions matching TRBD1. Germline CDR1 reads SGHKS; CDR2 reads YYEKEE (reference sequence). With V trimmed by 6 bases and J by 4 bases, 9 bases remained unmatched. CDR3 length equals 14 residues. CDR3 in DNA: TGTGCCAGCAAGTCTAAGACAGGGAGAGAGACCCAGTACTTC. It encodes CASKSKTGRETQYF.

The chain is built from TRBV5-4 and TRBJ1-2, with D possibly being TRBD1 (5 bases). CDR1 SGHNT and CDR2 YYREEE come from the germline V gene (reference sequence). V lost 3 bases to trimming and J lost 7 bases, with 19 bases between them. The CDR3 runs 15 residues. The CDR3 loop reads CASSSGGQGLFGYTF. The DNA of the CDR3 is TGTGCCAGCAGCTCTGGAGGGCAGGGACTGTTTGGCTACACCTTC.

This chain joins TRBV25-1 and TRBJ1-3; 7 positions agree with TRBD1. Germline trimming cut 1 base from V and 7 bases from J; bases unmatched to any gene: 10. The CDR3 totals 16 residues. The germline CDR1 and CDR2 sequences are MGHDK and SYGVNS. The CDR3 region is CASSELGQEKHNTIYF. The CDR3 coding sequence is TGTGCCAGCAGTGAATTAGGACAGGAGAAGCATAACACCATATATTTT.

V usage is TRBV14 and J usage is TRBJ1-1; the D is unclear. CDR1 SGHDN and CDR2 FVKESK come from the germline V gene. The CDR3 contains 13 residues. V was trimmed by 1 base and J by 3 bases, leaving 6 bases between them. The CDR3 DNA is TGTGCCAGCAGCCAAGCCGTTTACACTGAAGCTTTCTTT. This gives the protein CASSQAVYTEAFF. Together with reference TRBV14 and TRBJ1-1, the CDR3 gives the full variable domain: EAGVTQFPSHSVIEKGQTVTLRCDPISGHDNLYWYRRVMGKEIKFLLHFVKESKQDESGMPNNRFLAERTGGTYSTLKVQPAELEDSGVYFCASSQAVYTEAFFGQGTRLTVV.